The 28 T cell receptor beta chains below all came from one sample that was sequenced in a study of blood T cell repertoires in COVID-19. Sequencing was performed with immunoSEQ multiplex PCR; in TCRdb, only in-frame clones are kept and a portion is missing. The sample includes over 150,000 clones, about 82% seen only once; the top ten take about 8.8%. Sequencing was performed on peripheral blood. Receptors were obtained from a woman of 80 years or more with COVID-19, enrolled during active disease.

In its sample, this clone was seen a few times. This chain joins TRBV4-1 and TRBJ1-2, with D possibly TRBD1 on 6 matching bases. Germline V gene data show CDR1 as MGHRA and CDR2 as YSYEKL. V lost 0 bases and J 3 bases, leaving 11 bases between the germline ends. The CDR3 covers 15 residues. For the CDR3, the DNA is TGCGCCAGCAGCCAAGATTCCAGGGGCTACTATGGCTACACCTTC. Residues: CASSQDSRGYYGYTF.

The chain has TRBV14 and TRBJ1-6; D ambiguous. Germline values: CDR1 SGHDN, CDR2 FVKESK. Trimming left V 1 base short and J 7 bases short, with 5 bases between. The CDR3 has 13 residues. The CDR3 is CASSQAINSPLHF. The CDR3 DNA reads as TGTGCCAGCAGCCAAGCAATCAATTCACCCCTCCACTTT.

CDR3 sequence reads: CASSLVEGADGYTF. The CDR3 DNA reads TGTGCCAGCAGCTTAGTGGAGGGGGCGGATGGCTACACCTTC. The rearrangement uses TRBV7-9 and TRBJ1-2, with 7 bases lining up with TRBD1. Germline V gene lookup returns CDR1 SEHNR and CDR2 FQNEAQ (reference sequence). Trimming removed 1 base from V and 6 bases from J; junction bases left unmatched: 5. The CDR3 has 14 amino acids.

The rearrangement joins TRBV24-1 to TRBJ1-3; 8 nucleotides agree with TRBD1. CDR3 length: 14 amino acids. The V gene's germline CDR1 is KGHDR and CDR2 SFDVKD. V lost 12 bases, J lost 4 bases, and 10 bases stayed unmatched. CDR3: CAPSGTGEGNTIYF. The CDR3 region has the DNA TGTGCCCCCTCCGGGACAGGAGAAGGAAACACCATATATTTT.

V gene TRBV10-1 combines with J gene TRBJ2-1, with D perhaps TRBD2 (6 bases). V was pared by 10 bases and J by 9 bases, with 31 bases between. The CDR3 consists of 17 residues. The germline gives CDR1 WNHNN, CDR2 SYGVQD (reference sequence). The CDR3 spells CAILNLTSGAKMSEQFF. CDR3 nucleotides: TGCGCCATCTTAAACTTGACTAGTGGGGCGAAGATGAGTGAGCAGTTCTTC.

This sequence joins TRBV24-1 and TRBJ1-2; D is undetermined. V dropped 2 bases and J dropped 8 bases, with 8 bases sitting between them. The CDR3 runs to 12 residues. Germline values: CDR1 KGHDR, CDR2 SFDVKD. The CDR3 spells CATSDSKQGYTF. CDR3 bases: TGTGCCACCAGTGATTCGAAACAGGGCTACACCTTC.

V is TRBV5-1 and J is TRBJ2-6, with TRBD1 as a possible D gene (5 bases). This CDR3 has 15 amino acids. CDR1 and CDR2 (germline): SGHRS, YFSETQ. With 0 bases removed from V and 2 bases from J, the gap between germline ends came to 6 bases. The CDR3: CASSLEGAGANVLTF. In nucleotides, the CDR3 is TGCGCCAGCAGCTTGGAAGGGGCTGGGGCCAACGTCCTGACTTTC.

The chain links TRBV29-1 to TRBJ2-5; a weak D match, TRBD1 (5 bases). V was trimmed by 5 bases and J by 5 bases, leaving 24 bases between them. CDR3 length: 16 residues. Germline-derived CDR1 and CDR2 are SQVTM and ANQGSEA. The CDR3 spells CSVYPPITENRETQYF. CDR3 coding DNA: TGCAGCGTTTACCCCCCGATCACAGAAAACAGGGAGACCCAGTACTTC.

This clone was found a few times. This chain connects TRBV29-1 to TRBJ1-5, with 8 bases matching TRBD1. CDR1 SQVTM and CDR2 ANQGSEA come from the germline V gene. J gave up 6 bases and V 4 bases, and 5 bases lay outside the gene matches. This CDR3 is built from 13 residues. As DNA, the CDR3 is TGCAGCGTTGTACAGGGGGGGGGTCAGCCCCAGCATTTT. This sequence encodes CSVVQGGGQPQHF. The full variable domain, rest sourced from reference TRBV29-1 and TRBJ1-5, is SAVISQKPSRDICQRGTSLTIQCQVDSQVTMMFWYRQQPGQSLTLIATANQGSEATYESGFVIDKFPISRPNLTFSTLTVSNMSPEDSSIYLCSVVQGGGQPQHFGDGTRLSIL.

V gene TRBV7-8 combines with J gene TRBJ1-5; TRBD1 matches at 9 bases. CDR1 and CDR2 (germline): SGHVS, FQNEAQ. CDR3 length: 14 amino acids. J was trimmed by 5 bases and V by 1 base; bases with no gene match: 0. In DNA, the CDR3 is TGTGCCAGCAGCTTAGGGACAGGGGATCAGCCCCAGCATTTT. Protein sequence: CASSLGTGDQPQHF.

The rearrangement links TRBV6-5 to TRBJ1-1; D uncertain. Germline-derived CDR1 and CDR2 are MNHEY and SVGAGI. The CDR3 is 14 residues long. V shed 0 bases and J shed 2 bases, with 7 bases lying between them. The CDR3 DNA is TGTGCCAGCAGTTACTCGGCAGGTAACACTGAAGCTTTCTTT. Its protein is CASSYSAGNTEAFF.

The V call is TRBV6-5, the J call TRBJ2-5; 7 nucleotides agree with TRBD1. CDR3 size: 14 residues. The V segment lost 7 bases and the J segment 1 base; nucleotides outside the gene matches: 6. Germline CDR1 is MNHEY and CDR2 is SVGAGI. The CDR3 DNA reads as TGTGCCAGCATGTCCGGGACAGCCCAAGAGACCCAGTACTTC. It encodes CASMSGTAQETQYF.

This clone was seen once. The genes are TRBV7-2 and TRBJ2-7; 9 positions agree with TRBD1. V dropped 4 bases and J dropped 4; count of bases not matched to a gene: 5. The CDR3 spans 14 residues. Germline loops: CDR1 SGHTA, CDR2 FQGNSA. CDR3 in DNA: TGTGCCAGCAGCTACACAGGGGGCCGGTACGAGCAGTACTTC. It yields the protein CASSYTGGRYEQYF.

The CDR3 region has the DNA TGTGCCAGCAGCCAAGTCTATGAGCAGTTCTTC. Protein sequence: CASSQVYEQFF. The chain is built from TRBV3-1 (or the pseudogene TRBV3-2) and TRBJ2-1; D remains ambiguous. V was trimmed by 1 base and J by 8 bases, leaving 3 bases between them. CDR1 is LGHDT and CDR2 is YNNKEL in the germline V gene (reference sequence). The length of the CDR3 is 11 residues.

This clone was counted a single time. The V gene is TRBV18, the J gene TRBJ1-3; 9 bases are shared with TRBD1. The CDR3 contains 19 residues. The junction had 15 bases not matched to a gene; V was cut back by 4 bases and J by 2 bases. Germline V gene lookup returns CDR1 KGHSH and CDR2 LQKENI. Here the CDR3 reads CASSRTGTGLRAAGNTIYF. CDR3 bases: TGTGCCAGCTCACGTACCGGGACAGGGTTAAGAGCTGCTGGAAACACCATATATTTT.

The CDR3 here is CASSLAQGLNYGYTF. The CDR3, as DNA: TGTGCCAGCAGCTTAGCCCAGGGACTGAACTATGGCTACACCTTC. The V call is TRBV7-2, the J call TRBJ1-2; possibly TRBD1 for D (5 bases). CDR1 is SGHTA and CDR2 is FQGNSA in the germline V gene. The V end was cut by 0 bases, the J end by 2 bases, with 10 bases between. This CDR3 spans 15 amino acids.

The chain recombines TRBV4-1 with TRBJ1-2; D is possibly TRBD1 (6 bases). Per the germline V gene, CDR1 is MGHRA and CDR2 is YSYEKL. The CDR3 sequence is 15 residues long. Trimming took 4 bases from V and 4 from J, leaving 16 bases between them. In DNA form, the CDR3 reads TGCGCCAGCAGCCTCCAACAGGGCAGAACCTATGGCTACACCTTC. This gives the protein CASSLQQGRTYGYTF.

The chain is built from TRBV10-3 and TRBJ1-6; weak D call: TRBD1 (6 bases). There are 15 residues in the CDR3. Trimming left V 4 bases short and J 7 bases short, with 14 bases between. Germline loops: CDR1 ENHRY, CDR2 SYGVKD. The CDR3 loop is CAISASGGHNSPLHF. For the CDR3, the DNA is TGTGCCATCAGTGCCTCGGGGGGGCACAATTCACCCCTCCACTTT.

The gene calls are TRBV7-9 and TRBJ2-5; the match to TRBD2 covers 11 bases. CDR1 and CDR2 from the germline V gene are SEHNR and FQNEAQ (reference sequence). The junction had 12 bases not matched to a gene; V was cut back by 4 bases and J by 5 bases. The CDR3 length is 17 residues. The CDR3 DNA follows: TGTGCCAGCAGCTATGGGTATAGCGGGAGGGCCGGGGAGACCCAGTACTTC. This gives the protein CASSYGYSGRAGETQYF.

As DNA, the CDR3 is TGTGCCAGCAGCCCCCCGGGGGTCCTAGCACGGAGCCGAGGGGGGGGTGAGCAGTTCTTC. As protein: CASSPPGVLARSRGGGEQFF. J is TRBJ2-1 and V is TRBV9, with D tentatively TRBD2 (7 bases). Germline CDR1 and CDR2: SGDLS and YYNGEE. Between the trimmed V and J ends, which lost 4 bases and 9 bases, there was a span of 35 bases. The CDR3 totals 20 residues.

This chain's CDR3 is CSVELDEAFF. The CDR3 DNA reads as TGCAGCGTTGAACTAGATGAAGCTTTCTTT. The chain employs TRBV29-1 and TRBJ1-1, with D hard to call. Trimming left V 2 bases short and J 7 bases short, with 5 bases between. This CDR3 comprises 10 residues. The germline CDR1 and CDR2 sequences are SQVTM and ANQGSEA.

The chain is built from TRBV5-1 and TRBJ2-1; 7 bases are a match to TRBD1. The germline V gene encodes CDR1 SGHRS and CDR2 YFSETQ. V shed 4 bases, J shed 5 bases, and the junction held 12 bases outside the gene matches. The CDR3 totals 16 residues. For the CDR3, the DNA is TGCGCCAGCAGCCCGGGACAGTACACGTGGGACAATGAGCAGTTCTTC. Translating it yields CASSPGQYTWDNEQFF.

The CDR3 coding sequence is TGTGCCAGTAGTCCCCGCTCGCAGGGAGGTGGAAACACCATATATTTT. Protein product: CASSPRSQGGGNTIYF. J is TRBJ1-3 and V is TRBV19; possibly TRBD1 for D (5 bases). Germline lookup yields CDR1 LNHDA and CDR2 SQIVND (reference sequence). The V end was cut by 5 bases, the J end by 3 bases, with 17 bases between. The length of the CDR3 is 16 residues.

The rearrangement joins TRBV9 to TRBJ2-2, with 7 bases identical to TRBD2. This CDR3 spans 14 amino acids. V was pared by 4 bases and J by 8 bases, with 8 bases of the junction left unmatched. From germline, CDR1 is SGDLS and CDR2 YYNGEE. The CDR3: CASSPRLATGELFF. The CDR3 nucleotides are TGTGCCAGCAGCCCCCGACTAGCAACGGGGGAGCTGTTTTTT.

The CDR3, as DNA: TGCAGTGCAACAGACCAAGAGACCCAGTACTTC. This encodes CSATDQETQYF. The V call is TRBV20-1, the J call TRBJ2-5; unclear D gene. V was cut by 6 bases and J by 0 bases, with 5 bases left in between. The CDR3 spans 11 residues. Germline CDR1 is DFQATT and CDR2 is SNEGSKA (reference sequence).

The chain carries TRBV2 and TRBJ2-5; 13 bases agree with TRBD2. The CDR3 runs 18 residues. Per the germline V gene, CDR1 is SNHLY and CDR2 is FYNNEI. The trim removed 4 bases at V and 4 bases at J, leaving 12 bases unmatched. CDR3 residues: CASSATSGGARWGETQYF. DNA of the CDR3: TGTGCCAGCAGTGCTACTAGCGGGGGGGCCAGATGGGGAGAGACCCAGTACTTC.

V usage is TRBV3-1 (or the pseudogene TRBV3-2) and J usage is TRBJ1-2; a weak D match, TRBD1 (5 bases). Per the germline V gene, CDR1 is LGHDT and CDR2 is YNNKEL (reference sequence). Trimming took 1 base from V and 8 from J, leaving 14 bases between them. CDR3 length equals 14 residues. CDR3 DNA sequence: TGTGCCAGCAGCCAAGCCGGGGGGAAAGGAGGCTACACCTTC. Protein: CASSQAGGKGGYTF.

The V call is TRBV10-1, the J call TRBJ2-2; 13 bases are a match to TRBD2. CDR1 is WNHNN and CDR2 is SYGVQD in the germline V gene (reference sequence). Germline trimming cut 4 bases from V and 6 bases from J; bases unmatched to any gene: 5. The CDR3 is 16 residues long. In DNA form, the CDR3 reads TGCGCCAGCAGTGGGGGACTAGCGGGAATACCCGGGGAGCTGTTTTTT. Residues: CASSGGLAGIPGELFF.